This entry features one T cell receptor beta chain sequence. What antigen it recognizes has not been identified. Nothing much larger sits one base from this clone, and base qualities are not available. The CDR3, cysteine through phenylalanine, is 16 amino acids long. Only CDR3 DNA is held: 48 bases, read in frame from base 1. The V end gives up 7 bases and the J end 1 base, leaving 10 bases in the junction not matched to a gene. CDR1 and CDR2 are read off the germline V gene (reference sequence) as MNHEY and SMNVEV. This sample is part of a study of technical replicates of blood from several donors (dated by TCRdb to 2016 to 2017). The protocol used for the library was the immunoSEQ multiplex PCR assay. TCRdb took over this immuneACCESS table, retaining in-frame rearrangements with V and J assigned. Such tables are incomplete; in checked studies, under half of the missing clones stem from an unresolved V gene, and the remainder is unexplained. In all, the sample holds 80,000 to 100,000 clones, and approximately 96% of those were seen once. The ten most abundant clones make up approximately 0.33% of the sample.

The chain uses TRBV27 and TRBJ2-1; TRBD2 matches 7 bases in the middle. The sequenced sample consisted of T cells isolated from PBMCs. This TCR came from a human donor in good health. The bases read TGTGCCAGCACCCATATCCCACTAGCGTCCTACAATGAGCAGTTCTTC. The encoded protein is CASTHIPLASYNEQFF.